These 11 T cell receptor beta chains came from one sample sequenced in a study of T-cell memory formation after mild COVID-19. TCRdb used MiXCR to reprocess the 5' RACE reads, holding one entry per CDR3 protein. The data show fewer than 150,000 distinct CDR3 sequences, 14% seen once. Sequenced sample: PBMCs or a T cell subset sorted from them (not recorded which). All receptors come from an adult woman who had mild COVID-19 (a few samples of this study predate the infection). Cell type and time point are not known.

Only a few counts were recorded for this clonotype. The gene calls are TRBV10-3 and TRBJ2-5; 7 bases match TRBD1. Germline CDR1 is ENHRY and CDR2 is SYGVKD. CDR3 size: 13 residues. Trimming removed 2 bases from V and 3 bases from J; junction bases left unmatched: 0. In DNA form, the CDR3 reads TGTGCCATCAGTGAGGACAGGGAAGAGACCCAGTACTTC. It yields the protein CAISEDREETQYF.

In its sample, this clonotype was seen a few times. The V gene is TRBV6-5, the J gene TRBJ2-1; TRBD1 or TRBD2 may be the D gene (6 bases each). Trimming removed 4 bases from V and 5 bases from J, with 15 bases in between. CDR1 and CDR2 from the germline V gene are MNHEY and SVGAGI. This CDR3 contains 15 residues. As DNA, the CDR3 is TGTGCCAGCAGTTGGTCTCGGAGGGGGGACAATGAGCAGTTCTTC. It specifies CASSWSRRGDNEQFF.

The gene calls are TRBV20-1 and TRBJ2-2, with 13 bases aligning to TRBD2. The CDR3 consists of 15 residues. V lost 1 base and J lost 5; bases outside the gene matches: 1. Germline V gene lookup returns CDR1 DFQATT and CDR2 SNEGSKA (reference sequence). In nucleotides, the CDR3 is TGCAGTGCTAGAGGGACTAGCGGGAGAACCGGGGAGCTGTTTTTT. Translated: CSARGTSGRTGELFF.

This clonotype was seen only a few times. The chain links TRBV21-1 to TRBJ2-3. TRBV21-1 is designated a pseudogene. The CDR3 loop spans 16 amino acids. DNA of the CDR3: TGTGCCAGCAGCAACCTTAGTAGTTTATCGGCAGATACGCAGTATTTT. This sequence encodes CASSNLSSLSADTQYF.

This clonotype has a handful of counts. The chain has TRBV5-1 and TRBJ2-1, with a tentative D call TRBD1 (5 bases). Trimming cost V 4 bases and J 1 base, with 12 bases left between them. The CDR3 covers 15 residues. CDR1 SGHRS and CDR2 YFSETQ come from the germline V gene. The CDR3 region is CASSPGAESYNEQFF. In DNA, the CDR3 is TGCGCCAGCAGCCCTGGGGCGGAATCCTACAATGAGCAGTTCTTC.

This chain connects TRBV25-1 to TRBJ2-3; D not resolved. CDR3 size: 13 residues. Trimming removed 5 bases from V and 2 bases from J, with 8 bases in between. Germline lookup yields CDR1 MGHDK and CDR2 SYGVNS. This CDR3 reads CASSWINTDTQYF. The CDR3 nucleotides are TGTGCCAGCAGTTGGATTAACACAGATACGCAGTATTTT.

Here the CDR3 DNA reads TGTGCCAGCAGCCCTACAGGGGGCCATGGCTACACCTTC. Translating it yields CASSPTGGHGYTF. The V gene is TRBV28, the J gene TRBJ1-2, with 9 bases matching TRBD1. The junction had 5 bases not matched to a gene; V was cut back by 6 bases and J by 6 bases. Germline loops: CDR1 MDHEN, CDR2 SYDVKM. The CDR3 covers 13 residues.

This clonotype has a handful of counts. This rearrangement joins TRBV7-8 to TRBJ1-6; D perhaps matches TRBD1 (5 bases). Trimming removed 5 bases at V and 8 bases at J, with 16 bases between. This CDR3 comprises 15 residues. Germline CDR1 is SGHVS and CDR2 is FQNEAQ. CDR3 nucleotide sequence: TGTGCCAGCAGCCGAAAGACAGCCCCCTATTCACCCCTCCACTTT. Translated, it gives CASSRKTAPYSPLHF. The full variable domain, completed using reference TRBV7-8 and TRBJ1-6, is GAGVSQSPRYKVAKRGQDVALRCDPISGHVSLFWYQQALGQGPEFLTYFQNEAQLDKSGLPSDRFFAERPEGSVSTLKIQRTQQEDSAVYLCASSRKTAPYSPLHFGNGTRLTVT.

The chain is built from TRBV4-3 and TRBJ2-7; possible D gene TRBD2, 5 bases. V dropped 0 bases and J dropped 3 bases, with 12 bases sitting between them. Germline CDR1 is LGHNA and CDR2 is YSLEER. The length of the CDR3 is 15 residues. The CDR3: CASSQDRDYDYEQYF. CDR3 sequence (DNA): TGCGCCAGCAGCCAAGATCGAGACTACGACTACGAGCAGTACTTC.

On this clonotype itself: At one boundary the junction diverges from the germline segment, which might be a read error. The chain couples TRBV7-9 to TRBJ2-1; possibly TRBD2 for D (5 bases). Germline V gene data show CDR1 as SEHNR and CDR2 as FQNEAQ (reference sequence). The CDR3 totals 15 residues. The DNA for the CDR3 is TGTGCCAGCAGCCTTACAGCGGCCTCCTACAATGAGCAGCTCTTC. Amino acids: CASSLTAASYNEQLF.

This clonotype was counted a few times. The rearrangement joins TRBV4-3 to TRBJ1-2, with 8 bases identical to TRBD1. With 0 bases clipped from V and 4 bases from J, the junction kept 7 bases outside the gene matches. The CDR3 runs to 16 residues. The germline CDR1 and CDR2 sequences are LGHNA and YSLEER. CDR3 nucleotides: TGCGCCAGCAGCCAAGATTCCACAGGGGGAGTCTATGGCTACACCTTC. As protein: CASSQDSTGGVYGYTF.